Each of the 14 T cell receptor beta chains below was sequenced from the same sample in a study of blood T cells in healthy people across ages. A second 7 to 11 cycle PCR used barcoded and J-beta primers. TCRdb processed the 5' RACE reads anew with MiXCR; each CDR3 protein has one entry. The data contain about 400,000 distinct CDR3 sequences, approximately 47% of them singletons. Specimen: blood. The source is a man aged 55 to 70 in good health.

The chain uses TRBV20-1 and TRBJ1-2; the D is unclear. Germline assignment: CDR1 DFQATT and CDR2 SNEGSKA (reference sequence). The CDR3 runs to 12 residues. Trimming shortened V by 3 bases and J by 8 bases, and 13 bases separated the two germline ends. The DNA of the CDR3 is TGCAGTGCTAGCCCCAACTGGGGAGGCTACACCTTC. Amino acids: CSASPNWGGYTF.

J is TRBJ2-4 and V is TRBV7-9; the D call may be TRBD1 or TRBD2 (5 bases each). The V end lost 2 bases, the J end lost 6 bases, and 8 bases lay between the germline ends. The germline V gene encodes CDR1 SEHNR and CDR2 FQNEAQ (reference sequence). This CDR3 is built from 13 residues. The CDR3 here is CASSLPGRNIQYF. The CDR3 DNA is TGTGCCAGCAGCTTACCGGGACGAAACATTCAGTACTTC.

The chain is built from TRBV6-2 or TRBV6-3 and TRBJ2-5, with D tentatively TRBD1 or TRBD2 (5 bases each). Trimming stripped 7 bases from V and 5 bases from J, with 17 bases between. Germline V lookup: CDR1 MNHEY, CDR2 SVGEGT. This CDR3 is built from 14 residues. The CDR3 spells CASTETGRGETQYF. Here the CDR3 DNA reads TGTGCCAGCACCGAAACGGGACGCGGGGAGACCCAGTACTTC.

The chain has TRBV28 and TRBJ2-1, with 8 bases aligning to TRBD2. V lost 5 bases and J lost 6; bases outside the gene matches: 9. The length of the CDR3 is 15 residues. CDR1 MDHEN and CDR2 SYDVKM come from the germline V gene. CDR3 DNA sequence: TGTGCCAGCAGTGACCAGCGGGAGAGTCCCAATGAGCAGTTCTTC. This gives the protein CASSDQRESPNEQFF.

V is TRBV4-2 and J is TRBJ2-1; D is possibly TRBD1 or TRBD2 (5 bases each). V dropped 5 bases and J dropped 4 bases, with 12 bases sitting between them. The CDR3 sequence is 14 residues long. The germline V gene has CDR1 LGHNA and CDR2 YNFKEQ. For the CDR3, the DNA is TGTGCCAGCAGCACCCGGGACCGATACAATGAGCAGTTCTTC. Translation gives CASSTRDRYNEQFF.

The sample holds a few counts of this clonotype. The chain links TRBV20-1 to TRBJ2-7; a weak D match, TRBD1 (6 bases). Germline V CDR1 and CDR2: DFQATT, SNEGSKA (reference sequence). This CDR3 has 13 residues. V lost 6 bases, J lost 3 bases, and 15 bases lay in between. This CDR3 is CSAVRDIFYEQYF. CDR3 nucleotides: TGCAGTGCCGTCCGGGACATATTCTACGAGCAGTACTTC.

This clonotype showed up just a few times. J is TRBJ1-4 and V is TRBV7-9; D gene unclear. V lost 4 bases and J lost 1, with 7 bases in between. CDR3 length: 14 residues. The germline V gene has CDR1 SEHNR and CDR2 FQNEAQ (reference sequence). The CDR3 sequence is CASSSGETNEKLFF. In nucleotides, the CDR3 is TGTGCCAGCAGCTCGGGTGAAACTAATGAAAAACTGTTTTTT.

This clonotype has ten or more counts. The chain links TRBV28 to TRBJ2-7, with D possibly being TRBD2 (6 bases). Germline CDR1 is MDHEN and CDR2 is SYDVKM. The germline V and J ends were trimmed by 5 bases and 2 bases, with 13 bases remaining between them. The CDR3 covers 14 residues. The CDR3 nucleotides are TGTGCCAGCAGTGTCCCGCGGGACCCCTACGAGCAGTACTTC. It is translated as CASSVPRDPYEQYF.

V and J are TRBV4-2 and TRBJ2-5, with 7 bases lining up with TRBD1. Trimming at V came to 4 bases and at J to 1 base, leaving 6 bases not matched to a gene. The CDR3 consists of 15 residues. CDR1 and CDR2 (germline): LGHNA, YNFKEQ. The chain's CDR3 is CASSLQTGRQETQYF. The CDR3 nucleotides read TGTGCCAGCAGCCTACAGACAGGGCGCCAAGAGACCCAGTACTTC.

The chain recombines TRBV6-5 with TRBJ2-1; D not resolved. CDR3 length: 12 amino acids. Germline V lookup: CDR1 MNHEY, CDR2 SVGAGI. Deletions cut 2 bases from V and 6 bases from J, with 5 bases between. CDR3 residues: CASSYSANEQFF. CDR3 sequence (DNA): TGTGCCAGCAGTTACAGCGCCAATGAGCAGTTCTTC.

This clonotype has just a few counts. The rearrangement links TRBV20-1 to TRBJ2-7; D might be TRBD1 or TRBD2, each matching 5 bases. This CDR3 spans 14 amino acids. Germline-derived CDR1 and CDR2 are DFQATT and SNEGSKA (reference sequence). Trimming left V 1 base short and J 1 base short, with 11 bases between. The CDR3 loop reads CSARGYEGSYEQYF. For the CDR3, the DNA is TGCAGTGCTAGAGGGTATGAGGGGTCCTACGAGCAGTACTTC.

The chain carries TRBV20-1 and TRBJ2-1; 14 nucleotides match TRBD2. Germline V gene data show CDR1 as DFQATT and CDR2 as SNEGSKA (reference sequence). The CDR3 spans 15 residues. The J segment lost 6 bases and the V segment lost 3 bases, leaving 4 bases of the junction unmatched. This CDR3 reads CSARVTSGGANEQFF. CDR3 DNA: TGCAGTGCTAGGGTGACTAGCGGGGGGGCCAATGAGCAGTTCTTC.

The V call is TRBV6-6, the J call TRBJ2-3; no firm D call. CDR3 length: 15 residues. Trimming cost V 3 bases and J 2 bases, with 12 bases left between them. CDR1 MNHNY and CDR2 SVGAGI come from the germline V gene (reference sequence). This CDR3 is CASSYLNQVTDTQYF. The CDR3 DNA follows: TGTGCCAGCAGTTATCTCAATCAGGTCACAGATACGCAGTATTTT.

The CDR3: CSAIHPGQGAYEQYF. CDR3 in DNA: TGCAGTGCTATACACCCGGGACAGGGGGCATACGAGCAGTACTTC. J is TRBJ2-7 and V is TRBV20-1, with 12 bases aligning to TRBD1. Germline V CDR1 and CDR2: DFQATT, SNEGSKA (reference sequence). The junction had 8 bases not matched to a gene; V was cut back by 4 bases and J by 4 bases. The CDR3 has 15 residues.